Shown below are 19 T cell receptor beta chains from a single sample sequenced in a study of cytomegalovirus exposure and HLA in healthy donors (dated by TCRdb to about 2017). The library was built by means of the immunoSEQ multiplex PCR assay. A mixture of 60 forward primers for TCR Vbeta segments and 13 reverse primers for TCR Jbeta segments was used in the multiplex PCR. TCRdb holds this immuneACCESS table with in-frame rearrangements only. Some clones are missing; in checked studies, unresolved V genes explain under half, and the rest has no known cause. In all, the sample holds 150,000 to 200,000 clones, and less than 80% of those were seen once. Roughly 1.5% of the sample belongs to the ten largest clones. Sequenced input: PBMCs. These receptors came from a young man in good health and CMV-seronegative.

The V and J genes are TRBV28 and TRBJ2-5; 15 bases agree with TRBD2. The J call is doubtful: the DNA matches TRBJ2-7 better. Germline V gene data show CDR1 as MDHEN and CDR2 as SYDVKM. CDR3 length equals 18 residues. Here the CDR3 reads CASSLLAGTSGGTYEQYF. CDR3 bases: TGTGCCAGCAGTTTGTTAGCCGGGACTAGCGGGGGGACCTACGAGCAGTACTTC.

The V call is TRBV6-5, the J call TRBJ2-1; possible D gene TRBD2, 6 bases. Deletions cut 11 bases from V and 7 bases from J, with 24 bases between. Germline CDR1 and CDR2: MNHEY and SVGAGI. CDR3 size: 15 residues. The CDR3 reads CAGGTANVLRNEQFF. The CDR3 DNA reads TGTGCCGGAGGGACCGCCAATGTCCTTCGAAATGAGCAGTTCTTC.

The V gene is TRBV30, the J gene TRBJ1-1, with 7 nucleotides matching TRBD1. Looked up from germline, CDR1 is GTSNPN and CDR2 is SVGIG (reference sequence). V trimming: 4 bases; J trimming: 1 base; junction bases outside the gene matches: 9. The CDR3 covers 15 residues. CDR3 DNA: TGTGCCTGGATTAACGGACAGGCTTGGAACACTGAAGCTTTCTTT. Translating gives CAWINGQAWNTEAFF.

V usage is TRBV5-4 and J usage is TRBJ1-1; 7 bases agree with TRBD1. This CDR3 spans 15 amino acids. Losses at the gene ends were 4 bases for V and 0 bases for J; bases not matched to a gene: 6. Germline-derived CDR1 and CDR2 are SGHNT and YYREEE (reference sequence). The CDR3 nucleotides read TGTGCCAGCAGCCCCTCCAGGGGGGTGAACACTGAAGCTTTCTTT. This gives the protein CASSPSRGVNTEAFF.

This chain joins TRBV5-6 and TRBJ2-2, with D possibly TRBD2 on 5 matching bases. This CDR3 contains 17 residues. Germline V CDR1 and CDR2: SGHDT, YYEEEE. V gave up 0 bases and J gave up 4 bases, with 16 bases separating them. CDR3 in DNA: TGTGCCAGCAGCTTGGTAGGGCTAGGAGGTCCCACCGGGGAGCTGTTTTTT. It is translated as CASSLVGLGGPTGELFF.

The chain couples TRBV6-5 to TRBJ2-7; 8 bases agree with TRBD1. V trimming: 6 bases; J trimming: 3 bases; junction bases outside the gene matches: 4. This CDR3 is 13 amino acids long. Germline CDR1 reads MNHEY; CDR2 reads SVGAGI. CDR3 loop: CASSRGQVYEQYF. The CDR3 DNA follows: TGTGCCAGCAGCCGGGGACAGGTCTACGAGCAGTACTTC.

The rearrangement joins TRBV5-1 to TRBJ1-1; TRBD1 matches at 11 bases. This CDR3 has 19 amino acids. The ends lost 5 bases at V and 2 bases at J; junction bases unmatched: 17. The V gene's germline CDR1 is SGHRS and CDR2 YFSETQ. CDR3 in DNA: TGCGCCAGCAGGTGGGGAGGACAGGGGGCGCGCGGGAGAAACACTGAAGCTTTCTTT. Its translation is CASRWGGQGARGRNTEAFF.

The chain employs TRBV2 and TRBJ2-3, with 9 nucleotides matching TRBD2. Germline assignment: CDR1 SNHLY and CDR2 FYNNEI. This CDR3 is 15 amino acids long. Unmatched junction bases numbered 9, after V lost 7 bases and J lost 4 bases. DNA for the CDR3: TGTGCCAGCAATCTAGCGGGACCCGGGTCAGATACGCAGTATTTT. This translates into CASNLAGPGSDTQYF.

The chain joins TRBV6-4 to TRBJ2-7, with 10 bases lining up with TRBD1. CDR1 MRHNA and CDR2 SNTAGT come from the germline V gene. This CDR3 spans 15 amino acids. V lost 4 bases, J lost 6 bases, and 9 bases stayed unmatched. The CDR3 nucleotides are TGTGCCAGCAGTGCGACACCGGGACAGGGGACCGAGCAGTACTTC. Translation gives CASSATPGQGTEQYF.

The chain recombines TRBV21-1 with TRBJ1-1; TRBD1, the table's D call, lacks a check against the DNA. TRBV21-1 is labeled a pseudogene. CDR3 length: 19 amino acids. As DNA, the CDR3 is TGTGCCAGCAGCCCCCGCCAGGACAGGGGGCCCCTTTTGAGCGCTGAAGCTTTCTTT. Amino acid sequence: CASSPRQDRGPLLSAEAFF.

The CDR3 region is CASSARDRENTIYF. CDR3 DNA sequence: TGTGCCAGCAGCGCCCGGGACAGGGAAAACACCATATATTTT. This chain uses TRBV5-4 with TRBJ1-3; 9 bases line up with TRBD1. CDR1 is SGHNT, CDR2 YYREEE, per germline (reference sequence). The junction had 5 bases not matched to a gene; V was cut back by 4 bases and J by 6 bases. There are 14 residues in the CDR3.

This sequence joins TRBV7-6 and TRBJ1-5, with unresolved D. CDR3 length: 13 residues. Germline CDR1 is SGHVS and CDR2 is FNYEAQ. V was trimmed by 4 bases and J by 7 bases, leaving 11 bases between them. The CDR3 sequence is CASSSSERQPQHF. CDR3 nucleotides: TGTGCCAGCAGCTCCTCCGAGAGGCAGCCCCAGCATTTT.

The sample holds a few counts of this clone. The rearrangement joins TRBV5-6 to TRBJ2-2; 9 nucleotides match TRBD1. Germline lookup yields CDR1 SGHDT and CDR2 YYEEEE. Trimming took 5 bases from V and 1 from J; bases not matched to a gene: 6. This CDR3 region has 16 residues. As DNA, the CDR3 is TGTGCCAGCAGTATACTGGGACAGGGGAACACCGGGGAGCTGTTTTTT. This encodes CASSILGQGNTGELFF. The whole variable domain, filled in from reference TRBV5-6 and TRBJ2-2, reads DAGVTQSPTHLIKTRGQQVTLRCSPKSGHDTVSWYQQALGQGPQFIFQYYEEEERQRGNFPDRFSGHQFPNYSSELNVNALLLGDSALYLCASSILGQGNTGELFFGEGSRLTVL.

This clone was counted only a few times. The genes are TRBV7-9 and TRBJ1-1, with D unresolved. Germline V CDR1 and CDR2: SEHNR, FQNEAQ (reference sequence). Between the trimmed V and J ends, which lost 1 base and 0 bases, there was a span of 9 bases. The CDR3 loop spans 15 amino acids. The CDR3 DNA is TGTGCCAGCAGCTTAGTCCTTACGGTGAACACTGAAGCTTTCTTT. It is translated as CASSLVLTVNTEAFF.

V usage is TRBV2 and J usage is TRBJ1-6; TRBD1 is a possible D gene (6 bases). CDR1 and CDR2 (germline): SNHLY, FYNNEI. V was shortened by 8 bases and J by 10 bases, with 18 bases between the two germline ends. The CDR3 length is 14 residues. CDR3 DNA sequence: TGTGCCAGCTTCCTAATACAGGGTGGGTCACCCCTCCACTTT. It codes for CASFLIQGGSPLHF. The full variable domain, its missing parts supplied by reference TRBV2 and TRBJ1-6, is EPEVTQTPSHQVTQMGQEVILRCVPISNHLYFYWYRQILGQKVEFLVSFYNNEISEKSEIFDDQFSVERPDGSNFTLKIRSTKLEDSAMYFCASFLIQGGSPLHFGNGTRLTVT.

This clone was counted a few times. The chain links TRBV28 to TRBJ2-7; D possibly corresponds to TRBD2 (6 bases). Germline CDR1 reads MDHEN; CDR2 reads SYDVKM. The CDR3 extends over 10 amino acids. V was cut by 10 bases and J by 6 bases, with 10 bases left in between. For the CDR3, the DNA is TGTGCCACCCTCGGGGGCGAGCAGTACTTC. Its protein is CATLGGEQYF.

The chain has TRBV5-6 and TRBJ2-4; the match to TRBD2 covers 7 bases. Germline values: CDR1 SGHDT, CDR2 YYEEEE. With 9 bases clipped from V and 1 base from J, the junction kept 1 base outside the gene matches. The CDR3 has 12 amino acids. CDR3 in DNA: TGTGCCACCGGGGGGGCCAAAAACATTCAGTACTTC. Translating gives CATGGAKNIQYF.

The chain combines TRBV19 with TRBJ1-3, with 7 bases fitting TRBD1. The CDR3 sequence is 17 residues long. V gave up 10 bases and J gave up 0 bases; unmatched junction bases: 15. Germline lookup yields CDR1 LNHDA and CDR2 SQIVND (reference sequence). The CDR3 DNA sequence: TGTGCCACCAAAGGGAGGACCGGGACAGACTCTGGAAACACCATATATTTT. Translation gives CATKGRTGTDSGNTIYF.

V and J are TRBV9 and TRBJ1-6; 7 nucleotides line up with TRBD1. The CDR3 is made up of 15 amino acids. Germline loops: CDR1 SGDLS, CDR2 YYNGEE. Germline trimming cut 4 bases from V and 7 bases from J; bases unmatched to any gene: 8. DNA of the CDR3: TGTGCCAGCAGCCCATCGGGACAGACGAATTCACCCCTCCACTTT. This translates into CASSPSGQTNSPLHF. Full variable domain (outside the CDR3, taken from reference TRBV9 and TRBJ1-6): DSGVTQTPKHLITATGQRVTLRCSPRSGDLSVYWYQQSLDQGLQFLIQYYNGEERAKGNILERFSAQQFPDLHSELNLSSLELGDSALYFCASSPSGQTNSPLHFGNGTRLTVT.